This T cell receptor (beta chain) was sequenced during a study of blood T cell repertoires in COVID-19. Study summary: Sample material is recorded as cDNA or gDNA derived from T cells, B-cell-depleted T cells, or PBMCs.

The CDR3 contains 15 residues. Trimming took 3 bases from V and 5 from J, leaving 13 bases between them. Germline V gives CDR1 KGHDR, CDR2 SFDVKD. Assignments of participants to cohorts depended upon their own reported clinical history. Only in-frame clones appear in the TCRdb table, and some are missing; sequencing was by immunoSEQ multiplex PCR. The table shows 130,000 to 150,000 clones, with about 89% occurring only once. The specimen sequenced was PBMCs or T cells enriched from blood (not recorded which). V and J are TRBV24-1 and TRBJ2-1; a possible D gene is TRBD1 (6 bases). This receptor was identified in a man in his sixties who had recovered from COVID-19. CDR3 in amino acids: CATSDAGTPNNEQFF. CDR3 coding DNA: TGTGCCACCAGTGATGCCGGGACACCAAACAATGAGCAGTTCTTC.